The 30 T cell receptor beta chains listed next were all sequenced from one sample in a study of regulatory T cells in long-lasting Graves disease. This sample's time point: persistent/refractory GD, antithyroid drugs over 5 years with positive TRAb. PBMC-derived RNA was used for the TCR library. For TCR beta, libraries came from iRepertoire HTBI primers and Arm-PCR of CDR3 regions. Each CDR3 protein is one row after TCRdb ran MiXCR on the multiplex PCR reads. The sample lists 430,000 or so distinct CDR3 sequences, roughly a fifth seen once, with around an eighth in the top ten. The source was peripheral blood mononuclear cells (PBMCs), collected when the disease was refractory, from a patient treated with antithyroid drugs. Every receptor here comes from a female donor with Graves disease.

This clonotype was picked up a small number of times. DNA for the CDR3: TGTGCCACCAGCAGAGGGACAGAACAAGAGACCCAGTACTTC. Its translation is CATSRGTEQETQYF. V usage is TRBV15 and J usage is TRBJ2-5; maybe TRBD1 (6 bases). Germline CDR1 is LNHNV and CDR2 is YYDKDF (reference sequence). CDR3 length: 14 residues. The germline V and J ends were trimmed by 1 base and 2 bases, with 8 bases remaining between them.

This clonotype occurred once. Since a much larger clone is just one base distant, this may be a read error. The chain couples TRBV28 to TRBJ2-4, with D perhaps matching TRBD2 (5 bases). Per the germline V gene, CDR1 is MDHEN and CDR2 is SYDVKM. The CDR3 sequence is 14 residues long. The CDR3, as DNA: TGTGCCGGCAGTTTAATAGCGAGTAAAAACATTCAGTACTTC. It translates to CAGSLIASKNIQYF.

This clonotype was seen many times. The V and J genes are TRBV28 and TRBJ2-7; D is uncertain. The germline gives CDR1 MDHEN, CDR2 SYDVKM. Trimming cost V 6 bases and J 3 bases, with 12 bases left between them. The CDR3 loop spans 13 amino acids. CDR3 in DNA: TGTGCCAGCAGCCCCATATCCAGCTACGAGCAGTACTTC. Amino acid sequence: CASSPISSYEQYF.

There are many counts of this clonotype. The V gene is TRBV7-9, the J gene TRBJ1-4; D remains ambiguous. The germline V and J ends were trimmed by 0 bases and 0 bases, with 8 bases remaining between them. CDR3 length: 16 amino acids. Germline loops: CDR1 SEHNR, CDR2 FQNEAQ (reference sequence). The CDR3 is CASSLARQATNEKLFF. Written as DNA, the CDR3 is TGTGCCAGCAGCTTAGCTCGGCAGGCAACTAATGAAAAACTGTTTTTT.

The sample holds many counts of this clonotype. The rearrangement uses TRBV6-1 and TRBJ1-5; the D gene is possibly TRBD1 (6 bases). V was pared by 4 bases and J by 4 bases, with 11 bases between. Looked up from germline, CDR1 is MNHNS and CDR2 is SASEGT. This CDR3 has 14 residues. For the CDR3, the DNA is TGTGCCAGCAGTGGCGGGGGCGCGAATCAGCCCCAGCATTTT. Protein: CASSGGGANQPQHF.

The chain couples TRBV29-1 to TRBJ2-2, with D unclear. This CDR3 has 11 amino acids. Trimming cost V 4 bases and J 7 bases, with 7 bases left between them. Per germline, CDR1 SQVTM and CDR2 ANQGSEA. CDR3 in amino acids: CSVAKDGELFF. The DNA of the CDR3 is TGCAGCGTTGCAAAGGACGGGGAGCTGTTTTTT.

This chain joins TRBV12-3 or TRBV12-4 and TRBJ2-2; TRBD1 might be the D (6 bases). The CDR3 contains 14 residues. Trimming cost V 7 bases and J 4 bases, with 13 bases left between them. The CDR3 reads CASTTTGFTGELFF. Here the CDR3 DNA reads TGTGCCAGCACCACGACAGGCTTCACCGGGGAGCTGTTTTTT.

Turning to this clonotype: This may arise from a read error, as a much more abundant clone is one base away. V gene TRBV6-1 combines with J gene TRBJ2-2; maybe TRBD2 (6 bases). CDR3 size: 12 residues. Germline lookup yields CDR1 MNHNS and CDR2 SASEGT. Here the CDR3 DNA reads TGTGCCAGCAGGGGAAGCGCCGGGGGGCTGTTTTTT. Translating gives CASRGSAGGLFF.

This clonotype has only a few counts. CDR3: CSVNRDFQETQYF. The CDR3 DNA sequence: TGCAGCGTTAACCGGGACTTTCAAGAGACCCAGTACTTC. This chain uses TRBV29-1 with TRBJ2-5, with D possibly being TRBD2 (6 bases). Germline assignment: CDR1 SQVTM and CDR2 ANQGSEA. The germline V and J ends were trimmed by 5 bases and 2 bases, with 12 bases remaining between them. This CDR3 region has 13 residues.

The J gene is TRBJ2-6, the V gene TRBV30; D gene unclear. The CDR3 covers 15 residues. Trimming took off 0 bases at V and 0 bases at J, with 6 bases between the two ends. CDR1 is GTSNPN and CDR2 is SVGIG in the germline V gene (reference sequence). The DNA of the CDR3 is TGTGCCTGGAGTGTACTGGGCTCTGGGGCCAACGTCCTGACTTTC. Translation gives CAWSVLGSGANVLTF.

The J gene is TRBJ1-6, the V gene TRBV7-3; 8 bases align to TRBD1. This CDR3 has 18 residues. CDR1 is SGHTA, CDR2 FQGTGA, per germline. V lost 7 bases and J lost 4; bases outside the gene matches: 15. The CDR3 reads CASNPDLLDRDYNSPLHF. CDR3 sequence (DNA): TGTGCCAGCAACCCCGACTTGTTGGACAGGGATTATAATTCACCCCTCCACTTT.

The J gene is TRBJ2-7, the V gene TRBV20-1; TRBD2 matches at 11 bases. Unmatched junction bases numbered 5, after V lost 4 bases and J lost 3 bases. The CDR3 runs to 14 residues. The germline V gene encodes CDR1 DFQATT and CDR2 SNEGSKA (reference sequence). Written as DNA, the CDR3 is TGCAGTGCTAATCCTGGGACTAGCGGCTACGAGCAGTACTTC. Translation gives CSANPGTSGYEQYF.

The chain has TRBV7-9 and TRBJ2-6; D ambiguous. Germline V gives CDR1 SEHNR, CDR2 FQNEAQ (reference sequence). The V end lost 4 bases, the J end lost 0 bases, and 10 bases lay between the germline ends. The length of the CDR3 is 16 residues. The CDR3 protein is CASSYTGVSGANVLTF. The CDR3 DNA sequence: TGTGCCAGCAGCTATACCGGAGTCTCTGGGGCCAACGTCCTGACTTTC.

The chain uses TRBV14 and TRBJ2-1; D gene unclear. CDR1 and CDR2 (germline): SGHDN, FVKESK. The V and J ends lost 0 bases and 7 bases respectively, with 13 bases between them. The CDR3 is made up of 15 amino acids. CDR3 region: CASSQEIPQENEQFF. The CDR3 bases are TGTGCCAGCAGCCAAGAAATTCCTCAGGAGAATGAGCAGTTCTTC.

This clonotype showed up many times. The chain combines TRBV6-2 or TRBV6-3 with TRBJ1-2; possibly TRBD1 for D (5 bases). The CDR3 has 13 amino acids. Looked up from germline, CDR1 is MNHEY and CDR2 is SVGEGT. V lost 8 bases, J lost 4 bases, and 14 bases lay in between. The chain's CDR3 is CASHRDRRYGYTF. The CDR3 nucleotides read TGTGCCAGCCACCGGGACCGCCGCTATGGCTACACCTTC.

On this clonotype: It may be a read error: a sequence one base away is much more abundant. The rearrangement joins TRBV19 to TRBJ1-2; D remains unclear. The germline V gene has CDR1 LNHDA and CDR2 SQIVND (reference sequence). The length of the CDR3 is 15 residues. The CDR3 bases are TGTGCCAGTAGTATCCGGCCTCACTCTCTAAGTGGCTGCACCTTC. The encoded protein is CASSIRPHSLSGCTF.

The chain uses TRBV7-9 and TRBJ2-3; perhaps D is TRBD1 or TRBD2 (5 bases each). Germline V CDR1 and CDR2: SEHNR, FQNEAQ (reference sequence). The CDR3 extends over 15 amino acids. V dropped 5 bases and J dropped 6 bases, with 18 bases sitting between them. As DNA, the CDR3 is TGTGCCAGCAGCCCCAACCCGCTTGAGGGGGATACGCAGTATTTT. Translating it yields CASSPNPLEGDTQYF.

This clonotype was counted only a few times. The gene calls are TRBV7-2 and TRBJ2-7; D gene ambiguous. The CDR3 extends over 13 amino acids. Germline-derived CDR1 and CDR2 are SGHTA and FQGNSA. The V and J ends lost 5 bases and 4 bases respectively, with 12 bases between them. The CDR3 protein is CASSPERLYEQYF. The CDR3 DNA is TGTGCCAGCAGCCCCGAGAGACTTTACGAGCAGTACTTC.

This clonotype has a handful of counts. The chain joins TRBV5-4 to TRBJ1-3; D unresolved. The V and J ends lost 3 bases and 0 bases respectively, with 7 bases between them. The CDR3 has 14 residues. Germline values: CDR1 SGHNT, CDR2 YYREEE (reference sequence). The chain's CDR3 is CASSSQDSGNTIYF. DNA for the CDR3: TGTGCCAGCAGCTCGCAGGACTCTGGAAACACCATATATTTT.

V gene TRBV27 combines with J gene TRBJ2-7, with a possible D match to TRBD2 (5 bases). CDR1 is MNHEY, CDR2 SMNVEV, per germline (reference sequence). This CDR3 has 13 residues. V dropped 5 bases and J dropped 4 bases, with 12 bases sitting between them. Here the CDR3 DNA reads TGTGCCAGCAGTCTCTTCTCGGGGTACGAGCAGTACTTC. This translates into CASSLFSGYEQYF.

J is TRBJ1-5 and V is TRBV18, with a weak D call TRBD1 (6 bases). Germline CDR1 and CDR2: KGHSH and LQKENI. V shed 3 bases and J shed 5 bases, with 14 bases lying between them. The CDR3 totals 15 residues. CDR3 amino acids: CASSPLGGSDQPQHF. CDR3 nucleotide sequence: TGTGCCAGCTCACCTTTGGGGGGCTCTGATCAGCCCCAGCATTTT. Based on the CDR3 plus reference TRBV18 and TRBJ1-5, the full variable domain is NAGVMQNPRHLVRRRGQEARLRCSPMKGHSHVYWYRQLPEEGLKFMVYLQKENIIDESGMPKERFSAEFPKEGPSILRIQQVVRGDSAAYFCASSPLGGSDQPQHFGDGTRLSIL.

There are many counts of this clonotype. CDR3 bases: TGTGCCAGCAAGAGCGGACAGCCTGGGAACACTGAAGCTTTCTTT. Translating gives CASKSGQPGNTEAFF. V usage is TRBV6-1 and J usage is TRBJ1-1; D perhaps matches TRBD1 (6 bases). The length of the CDR3 is 15 residues. V was cut by 7 bases and J by 1 base, with 16 bases left in between. CDR1 and CDR2 from the germline V gene are MNHNS and SASEGT.

The chain uses TRBV9 and TRBJ2-7, with TRBD2 matching 9 bases. The V gene's germline CDR1 is SGDLS and CDR2 YYNGEE. This CDR3 is built from 14 residues. The V gene end was trimmed by 3 bases and the J gene end by 7 bases; junction bases not matched to a gene: 8. CDR3 nucleotide sequence: TGTGCCAGCAGCGCAGAAGCGGGAGGAAGGGAGCAGTACTTC. Protein sequence: CASSAEAGGREQYF.

This clonotype was seen repeatedly, ten times or more. The rearrangement links TRBV2 to TRBJ1-1; D remains unclear. CDR1 is SNHLY and CDR2 is FYNNEI in the germline V gene. The germline V and J ends were trimmed by 7 bases and 0 bases, with 9 bases remaining between them. This CDR3 spans 13 amino acids. CDR3 region: CASIRVVNTEAFF. In DNA form, the CDR3 reads TGTGCCAGCATTAGGGTGGTGAACACTGAAGCTTTCTTT.

The chain carries TRBV29-1 and TRBJ2-2; 9 nucleotides match TRBD2. This CDR3 spans 14 amino acids. Germline CDR1 is SQVTM and CDR2 is ANQGSEA. J was trimmed by 2 bases and V by 6 bases; bases with no gene match: 4. The CDR3 DNA sequence: TGCAGCGTGGTAGCGGGAGTCAACACCGGGGAGCTGTTTTTT. This gives the protein CSVVAGVNTGELFF.

This clonotype has just a few counts. The chain has TRBV20-1 and TRBJ2-5; TRBD2 matches at 14 bases. Trimming took 5 bases from V and 6 from J; bases not matched to a gene: 5. CDR1 and CDR2 (germline): DFQATT, SNEGSKA (reference sequence). The CDR3 has 14 amino acids. CDR3 DNA sequence: TGCAGTGCTCCAGGGACTAGCGGGAGCAAGACCCAGTACTTC. It encodes CSAPGTSGSKTQYF.

This clonotype has ten or more counts. V and J are TRBV6-2 or TRBV6-3 and TRBJ1-5; D gene ambiguous. The germline CDR1 and CDR2 sequences are MNHEY and SVGEGT. The CDR3 has 15 residues. V shed 10 bases and J shed 2 bases, with 18 bases lying between them. The CDR3 loop reads CANQRMGCGNQPQHF. The CDR3 DNA sequence: TGTGCCAACCAACGGATGGGGTGTGGCAATCAGCCCCAGCATTTT.

This clonotype was picked up many times. V and J are TRBV28 and TRBJ2-2; D gene unclear. This CDR3 is built from 13 residues. CDR1 and CDR2 (germline): MDHEN, SYDVKM. V lost 5 bases, J lost 3 bases, and 7 bases lay in between. The CDR3 DNA reads as TGTGCCAGCAGTCCCCCAGACACCGGGGAGCTGTTTTTT. As protein: CASSPPDTGELFF.

The genes are TRBV5-6 and TRBJ2-4; 9 bases agree with TRBD1. Germline lookup yields CDR1 SGHDT and CDR2 YYEEEE. Trimming removed 3 bases from V and 5 bases from J; junction bases left unmatched: 3. The CDR3 covers 14 residues. CDR3 amino acids: CASSSGQGQNIQYF. DNA of the CDR3: TGTGCCAGCAGCTCCGGACAGGGGCAAAACATTCAGTACTTC.

This clonotype was counted ten times or more. The chain couples TRBV27 to TRBJ2-5; the match to TRBD1 covers 9 bases. Germline V gene sequence: CDR1 MNHEY, CDR2 SMNVEV (reference sequence). The CDR3 runs 14 residues. V was clipped by 8 bases and J by 3 bases; unmatched bases: 7. The CDR3 DNA reads TGTGCCAGCCCTGGGGGACAGGGTGAAGAGACCCAGTACTTC. This translates into CASPGGQGEETQYF.